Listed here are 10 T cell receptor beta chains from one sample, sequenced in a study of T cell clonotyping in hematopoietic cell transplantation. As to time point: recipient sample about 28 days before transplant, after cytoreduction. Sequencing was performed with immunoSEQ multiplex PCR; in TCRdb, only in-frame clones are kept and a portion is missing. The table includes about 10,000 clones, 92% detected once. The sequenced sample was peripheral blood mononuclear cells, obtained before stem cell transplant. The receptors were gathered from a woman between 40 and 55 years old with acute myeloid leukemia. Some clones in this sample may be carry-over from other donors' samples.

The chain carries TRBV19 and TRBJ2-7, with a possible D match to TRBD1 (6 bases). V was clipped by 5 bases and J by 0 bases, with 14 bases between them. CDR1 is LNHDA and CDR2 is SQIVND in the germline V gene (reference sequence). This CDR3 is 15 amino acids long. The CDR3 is CASSPRVGGSYEQYF. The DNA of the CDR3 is TGTGCCAGTAGTCCCAGGGTAGGGGGCTCCTACGAGCAGTACTTC.

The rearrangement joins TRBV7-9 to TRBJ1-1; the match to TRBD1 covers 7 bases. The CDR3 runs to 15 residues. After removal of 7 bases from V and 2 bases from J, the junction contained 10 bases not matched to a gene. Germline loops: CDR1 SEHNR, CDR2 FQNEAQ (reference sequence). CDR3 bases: TGTGCCAGCACCTTCACAGGGGAAGAAAACACTGAAGCTTTCTTT. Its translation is CASTFTGEENTEAFF.

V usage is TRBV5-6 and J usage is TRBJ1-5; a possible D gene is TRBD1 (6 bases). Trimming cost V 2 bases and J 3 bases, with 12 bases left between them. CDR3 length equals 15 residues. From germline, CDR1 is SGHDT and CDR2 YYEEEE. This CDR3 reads CASSFFSGDNQPQHF. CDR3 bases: TGTGCCAGCAGCTTCTTTTCAGGGGACAATCAGCCCCAGCATTTT.

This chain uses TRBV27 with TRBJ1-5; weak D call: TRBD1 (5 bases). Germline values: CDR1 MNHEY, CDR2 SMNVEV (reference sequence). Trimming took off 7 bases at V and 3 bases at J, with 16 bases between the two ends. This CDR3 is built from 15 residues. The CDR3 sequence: CASTLTSGHNQPQHF. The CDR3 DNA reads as TGTGCCAGCACGCTAACCTCGGGGCACAATCAGCCCCAGCATTTT.

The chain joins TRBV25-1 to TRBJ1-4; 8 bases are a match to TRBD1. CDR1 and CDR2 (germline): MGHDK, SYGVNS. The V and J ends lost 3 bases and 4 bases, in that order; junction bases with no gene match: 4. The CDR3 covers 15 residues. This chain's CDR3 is CASSDTGQVNEKLFF. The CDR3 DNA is TGTGCCAGCAGTGACACGGGACAGGTTAATGAAAAACTGTTTTTT.

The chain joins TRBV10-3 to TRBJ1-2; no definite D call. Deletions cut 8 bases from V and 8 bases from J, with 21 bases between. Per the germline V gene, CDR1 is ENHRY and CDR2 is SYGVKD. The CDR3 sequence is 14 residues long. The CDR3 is CAIGEGVMAPGYTF. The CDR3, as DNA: TGTGCCATCGGGGAGGGAGTTATGGCCCCGGGCTACACCTTC.

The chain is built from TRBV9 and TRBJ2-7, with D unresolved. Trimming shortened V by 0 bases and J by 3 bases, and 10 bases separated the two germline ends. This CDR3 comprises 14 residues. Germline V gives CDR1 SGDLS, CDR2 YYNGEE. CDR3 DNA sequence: TGTGCCAGCAGCGTAGGCATCTCAGACTACGAGCAGTACTTC. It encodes CASSVGISDYEQYF. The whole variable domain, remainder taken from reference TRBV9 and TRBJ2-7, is DSGVTQTPKHLITATGQRVTLRCSPRSGDLSVYWYQQSLDQGLQFLIQYYNGEERAKGNILERFSAQQFPDLHSELNLSSLELGDSALYFCASSVGISDYEQYFGPGTRLTVT.

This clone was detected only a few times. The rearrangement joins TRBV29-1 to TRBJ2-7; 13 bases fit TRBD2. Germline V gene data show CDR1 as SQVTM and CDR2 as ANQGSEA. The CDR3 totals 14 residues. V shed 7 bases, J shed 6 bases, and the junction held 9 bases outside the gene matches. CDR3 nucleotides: TGCAGCGGCGTGGTTGGGACTAGCGGGACCGAGCAGTACTTC. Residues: CSGVVGTSGTEQYF.

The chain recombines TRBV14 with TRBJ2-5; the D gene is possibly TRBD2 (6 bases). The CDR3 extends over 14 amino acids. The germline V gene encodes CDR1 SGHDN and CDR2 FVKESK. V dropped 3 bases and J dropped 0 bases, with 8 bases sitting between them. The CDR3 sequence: CASSQGRNQETQYF. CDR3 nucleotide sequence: TGTGCCAGCAGCCAGGGGAGGAACCAAGAGACCCAGTACTTC.

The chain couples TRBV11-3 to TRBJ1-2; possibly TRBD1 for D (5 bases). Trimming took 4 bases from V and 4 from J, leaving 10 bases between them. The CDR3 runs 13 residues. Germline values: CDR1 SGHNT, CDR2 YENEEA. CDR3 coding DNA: TGTGCCAGCAGCTCTCCCAGGGTCTATGGCTACACCTTC. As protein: CASSSPRVYGYTF. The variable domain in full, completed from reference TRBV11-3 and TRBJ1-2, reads EAGVVQSPRYKIIEKKQPVAFWCNPISGHNTLYWYLQNLGQGPELLIRYENEEAVDDSQLPKDRFSAERLKGVDSTLKIQPAELGDSAVYLCASSSPRVYGYTFGSGTRLTVV.